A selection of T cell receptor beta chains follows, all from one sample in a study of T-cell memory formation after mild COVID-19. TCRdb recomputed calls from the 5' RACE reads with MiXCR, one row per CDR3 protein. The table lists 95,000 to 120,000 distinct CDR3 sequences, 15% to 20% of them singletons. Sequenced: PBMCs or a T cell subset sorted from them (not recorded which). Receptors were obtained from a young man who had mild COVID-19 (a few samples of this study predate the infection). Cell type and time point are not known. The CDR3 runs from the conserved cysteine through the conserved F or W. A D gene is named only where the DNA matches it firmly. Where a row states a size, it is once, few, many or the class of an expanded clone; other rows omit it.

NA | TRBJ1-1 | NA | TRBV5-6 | CASSSLTRGAFF | TGTGCCAGCAGCTCGCTGACGAGGGGAGCTTTCTTT
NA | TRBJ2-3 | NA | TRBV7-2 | CATHGGRDTQYF | TGTGCCACTCACGGGGGGCGGGATACGCAGTATTTT
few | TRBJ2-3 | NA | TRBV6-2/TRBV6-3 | CASTRVPVSTDTQYF | TGTGCCAGCACCCGGGTACCCGTTAGCACAGATACGCAGTATTTT
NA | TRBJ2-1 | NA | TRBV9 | CASSAPGSNEQFF | TGTGCCAGCAGCGCGCCCGGCTCTAATGAGCAGTTCTTC
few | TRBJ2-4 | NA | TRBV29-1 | CSAAGHLAKNIQYF | TGCAGCGCGGCGGGACACTTAGCCAAAAACATTCAGTACTTC
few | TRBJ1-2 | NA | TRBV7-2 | CASSLRRQNYGYTF | TGTGCCAGCAGCTTAAGGAGACAGAACTATGGCTACACCTTC
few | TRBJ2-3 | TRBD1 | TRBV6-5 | CASSYGRGWDTQYF | TGTGCCAGCAGTTACGGCAGGGGGTGGGATACGCAGTATTTT
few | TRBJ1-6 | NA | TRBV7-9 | CASSLNDLPVPPYNSPLHF | TGTGCCAGCAGCTTAAATGATCTTCCCGTACCTCCTTATAATTCACCCCTCCACTTT
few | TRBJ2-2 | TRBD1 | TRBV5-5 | CASRVNRGSNTGELFF | TGTGCCAGCAGGGTAAACAGGGGCTCGAACACCGGGGAGCTGTTTTTT
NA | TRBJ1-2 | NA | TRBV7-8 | CASSFTVVDGYTF | TGTGCCAGCAGCTTTACTGTTGTGGATGGCTACACCTTC
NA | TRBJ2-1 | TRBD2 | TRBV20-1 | CSAQILAGGPRNEQFF | TGCAGTGCTCAAATTCTAGCGGGGGGGCCTCGTAATGAGCAGTTCTTC
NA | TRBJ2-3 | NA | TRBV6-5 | CASSPPWGRDTQYF | TGTGCCAGCAGTCCCCCCTGGGGTAGGGATACGCAGTATTTT
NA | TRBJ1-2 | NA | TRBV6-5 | CASSPGGRAGGYTF | TGTGCCAGCAGTCCCGGTGGCAGGGCGGGGGGCTACACCTTC
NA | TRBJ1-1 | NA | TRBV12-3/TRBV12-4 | CASSFGQGGEAFF | TGTGCCAGCAGTTTCGGCCAGGGAGGAGAAGCTTTCTTT
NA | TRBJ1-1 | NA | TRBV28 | CASSSRGGGNTEAFF | TGTGCCAGCAGTTCTCGGGGAGGAGGGAACACTGAAGCTTTCTTT
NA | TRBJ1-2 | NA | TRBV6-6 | CASSPSAGNYGYTF | TGTGCCAGCAGCCCCTCGGCCGGGAACTATGGCTACACCTTC
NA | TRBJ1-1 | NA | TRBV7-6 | CASSLAVGGAYTEAFF | TGTGCCAGCAGCTTAGCGGTCGGGGGGGCTTACACTGAAGCTTTCTTT
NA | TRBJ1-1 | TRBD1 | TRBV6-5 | CASSPSGGSTNTEAFF | TGTGCCAGCAGTCCCTCAGGGGGATCGACGAACACTGAAGCTTTCTTT
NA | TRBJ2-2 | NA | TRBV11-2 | CASRRTGTGELFF | TGTGCCAGCAGACGGACGGGGACCGGGGAGCTGTTTTTT
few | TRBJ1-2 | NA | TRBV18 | CASSPEGQYGYTF | TGTGCCAGCTCACCAGAAGGCCAATATGGCTACACCTTC
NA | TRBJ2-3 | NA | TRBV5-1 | CASRFPLGGVRTDTQYF | TGCGCCAGCAGATTCCCCCTGGGCGGGGTCCGCACAGATACGCAGTATTTT
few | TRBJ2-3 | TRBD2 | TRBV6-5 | CASRGLAGDTQYF | TGTGCCAGCAGGGGACTAGCGGGGGACACGCAGTATTTT
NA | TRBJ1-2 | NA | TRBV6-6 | CASRTQGSGNYGYTF | TGTGCCAGCAGGACACAGGGAAGCGGCAACTATGGCTACACCTTC
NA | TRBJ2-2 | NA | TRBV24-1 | CATSDPYTGELFF | TGTGCCACCAGTGATCCATACACCGGGGAGCTGTTTTTT
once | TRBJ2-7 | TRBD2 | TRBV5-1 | CASSEAGEYEQYF | TGCGCCAGCAGCGAGGCGGGGGAGTACGAGCAGTACTTC
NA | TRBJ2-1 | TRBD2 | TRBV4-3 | CASSQDRRGAYNEQFF | TGCGCCAGCAGCCAAGATAGGCGGGGGGCTTACAATGAGCAGTTCTTC
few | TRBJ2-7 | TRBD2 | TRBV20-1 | CSARLPRLAGVEQYF | TGCAGTGCTAGGCTTCCGAGACTAGCGGGGGTCGAGCAGTACTTC
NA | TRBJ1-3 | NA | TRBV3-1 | CASSLPLLGFGNTIYF | TGTGCCAGCAGCCTACCTCTTTTGGGATTTGGAAACACCATATATTTT
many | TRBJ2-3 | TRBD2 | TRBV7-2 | CASSLSGGTDTQYF | TGTGCCAGCAGCTTGTCGGGGGGTACAGATACGCAGTATTTT
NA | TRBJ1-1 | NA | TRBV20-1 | CSARMGNTEAFF | TGCAGTGCTAGAATGGGGAACACTGAAGCTTTCTTT
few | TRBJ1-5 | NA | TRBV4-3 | CASSPSENQPQHF | TGCGCCAGCAGCCCATCGGAGAATCAGCCCCAGCATTTT
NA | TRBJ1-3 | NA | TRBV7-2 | CASSLGSSGNTIYF | TGTGCCAGCAGCTTAGGGAGCTCTGGAAACACCATATATTTT
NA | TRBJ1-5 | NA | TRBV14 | CASSQSYSNQPQHF | TGTGCCAGCAGCCAAAGTTATAGCAATCAGCCCCAGCATTTT
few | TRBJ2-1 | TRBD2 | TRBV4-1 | CASSRNRGDSYNEQFF | TGCGCCAGCAGCCGAAACCGGGGGGACTCCTACAATGAGCAGTTCTTC
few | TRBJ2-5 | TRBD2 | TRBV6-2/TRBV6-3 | CASSDTTSGETQYF | TGTGCCAGCAGCGACACGACTAGCGGTGAGACCCAGTACTTC
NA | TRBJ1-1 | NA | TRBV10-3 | CAISERNTEAFF | TGTGCCATCAGTGAAAGGAACACTGAAGCTTTCTTT
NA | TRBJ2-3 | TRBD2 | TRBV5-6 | CASSDAGLAGVDTQYF | TGTGCCAGCAGCGATGCCGGACTAGCGGGGGTAGATACGCAGTATTTT
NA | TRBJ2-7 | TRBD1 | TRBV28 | CASRVGTGLYEQYF | TGTGCCAGCAGGGTAGGGACAGGGCTGTACGAGCAGTACTTC
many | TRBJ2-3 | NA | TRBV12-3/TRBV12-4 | CASGRPGGGTDTQYF | TGTGCCAGCGGGAGACCAGGCGGGGGCACAGATACGCAGTATTTT
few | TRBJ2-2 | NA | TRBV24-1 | CAALDTNTGELFF | TGTGCCGCACTTGATACAAACACCGGGGAGCTGTTTTTT
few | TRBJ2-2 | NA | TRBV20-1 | CSARVTNTGELFF | TGCAGTGCTAGGGTCACTAACACCGGGGAGCTGTTTTTT